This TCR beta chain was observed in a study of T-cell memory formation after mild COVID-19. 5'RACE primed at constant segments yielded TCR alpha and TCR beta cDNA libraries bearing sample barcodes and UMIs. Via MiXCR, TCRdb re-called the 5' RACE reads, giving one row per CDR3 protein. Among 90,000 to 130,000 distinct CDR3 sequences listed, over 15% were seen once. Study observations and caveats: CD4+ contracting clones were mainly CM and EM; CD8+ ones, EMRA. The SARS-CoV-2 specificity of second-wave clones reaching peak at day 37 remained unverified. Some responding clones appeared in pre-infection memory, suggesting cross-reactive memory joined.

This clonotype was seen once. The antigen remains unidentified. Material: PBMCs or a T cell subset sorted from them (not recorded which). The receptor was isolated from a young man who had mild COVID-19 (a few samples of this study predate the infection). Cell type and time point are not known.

CDR3 nucleotides: TGCAGCGTTTGGAAAGCGGGGGTCACAGATACGCAGTATTTT. Protein sequence: CSVWKAGVTDTQYF. V is TRBV29-1 and J is TRBJ2-3; 8 nucleotides match TRBD2. The CDR3 runs to 14 residues. Germline loops: CDR1 SQVTM, CDR2 ANQGSEA. Trimming at V came to 5 bases and at J to 2 bases, leaving 6 bases not matched to a gene.